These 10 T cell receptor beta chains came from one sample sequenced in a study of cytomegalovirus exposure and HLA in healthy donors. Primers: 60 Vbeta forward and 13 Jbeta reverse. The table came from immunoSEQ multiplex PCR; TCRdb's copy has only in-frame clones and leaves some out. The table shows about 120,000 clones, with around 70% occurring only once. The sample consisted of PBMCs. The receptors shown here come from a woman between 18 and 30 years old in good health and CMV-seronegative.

The CDR3: CRRVGQLNTGELFF. CDR3 bases: TGCAGAAGAGTCGGACAGTTGAACACCGGGGAGCTGTTTTTT. The V call is TRBV29-1, the J call TRBJ2-2, with a possible D match to TRBD1 (6 bases). Germline-derived CDR1 and CDR2 are SQVTM and ANQGSEA. The CDR3 consists of 14 residues.

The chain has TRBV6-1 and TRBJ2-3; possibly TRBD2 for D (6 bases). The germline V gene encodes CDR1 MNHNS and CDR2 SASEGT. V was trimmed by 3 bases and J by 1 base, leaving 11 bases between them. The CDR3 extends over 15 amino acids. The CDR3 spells CASSEEDYRTDTQYF. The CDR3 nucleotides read TGTGCCAGCAGTGAGGAGGACTACCGCACAGATACGCAGTATTTT.

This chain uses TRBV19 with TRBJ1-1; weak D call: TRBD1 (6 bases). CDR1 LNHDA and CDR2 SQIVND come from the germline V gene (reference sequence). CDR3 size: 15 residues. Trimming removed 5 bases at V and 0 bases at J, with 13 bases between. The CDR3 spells CASSVQGQLNTEAFF. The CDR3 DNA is TGTGCCAGTAGTGTACAGGGACAATTGAACACTGAAGCTTTCTTT.

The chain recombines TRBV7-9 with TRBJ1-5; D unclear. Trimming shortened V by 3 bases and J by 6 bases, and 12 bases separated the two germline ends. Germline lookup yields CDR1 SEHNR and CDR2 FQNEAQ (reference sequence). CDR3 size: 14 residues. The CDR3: CASSFIGEGQPQHF. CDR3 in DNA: TGTGCCAGCAGCTTTATCGGGGAGGGTCAGCCCCAGCATTTT.

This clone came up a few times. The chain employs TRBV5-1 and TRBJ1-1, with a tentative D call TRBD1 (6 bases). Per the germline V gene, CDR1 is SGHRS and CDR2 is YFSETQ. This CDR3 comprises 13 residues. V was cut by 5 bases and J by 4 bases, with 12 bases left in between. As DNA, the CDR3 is TGCGCCAGCAGAGGACAGATGGGCACTGAAGCTTTCTTT. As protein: CASRGQMGTEAFF.

CDR3: CASSSGTGALGYTF. CDR3 coding DNA: TGCGCCAGCAGCTCCGGGACAGGGGCTCTTGGCTACACCTTC. The V and J genes are TRBV5-1 and TRBJ1-2; 10 positions match TRBD1. Germline trimming cut 3 bases from V and 7 bases from J; bases unmatched to any gene: 6. The germline V gene has CDR1 SGHRS and CDR2 YFSETQ. The CDR3 extends over 14 amino acids.

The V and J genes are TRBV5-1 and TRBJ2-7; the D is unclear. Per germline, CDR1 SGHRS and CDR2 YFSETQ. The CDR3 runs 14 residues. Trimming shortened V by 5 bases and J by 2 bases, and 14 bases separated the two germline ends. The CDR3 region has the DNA TGCGCCAGCAGTCCAGACATGAAGCCCTACGAGCAGTACTTC. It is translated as CASSPDMKPYEQYF.

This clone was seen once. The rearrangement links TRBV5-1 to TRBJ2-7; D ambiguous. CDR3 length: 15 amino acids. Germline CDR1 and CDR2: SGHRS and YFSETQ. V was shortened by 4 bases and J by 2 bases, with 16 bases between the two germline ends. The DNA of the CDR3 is TGCGCCAGCAGCACCGGTTGGGCTTCAACCTACGAGCAGTACTTC. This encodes CASSTGWASTYEQYF.

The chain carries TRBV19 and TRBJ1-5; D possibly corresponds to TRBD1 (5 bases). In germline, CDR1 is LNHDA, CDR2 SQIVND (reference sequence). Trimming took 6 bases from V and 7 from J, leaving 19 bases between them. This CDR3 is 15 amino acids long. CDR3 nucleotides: TGTGCCAGTAGCAAGACCGAAGGGGCGGGGCAGCCCCAGCATTTT. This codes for CASSKTEGAGQPQHF.

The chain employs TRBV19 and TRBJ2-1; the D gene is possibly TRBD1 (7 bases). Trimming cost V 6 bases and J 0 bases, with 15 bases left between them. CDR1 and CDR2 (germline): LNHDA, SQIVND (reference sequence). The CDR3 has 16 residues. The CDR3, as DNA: TGTGCCAGTAGGGGTCGGAGGGGGCGCTCCTACAATGAGCAGTTCTTC. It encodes CASRGRRGRSYNEQFF. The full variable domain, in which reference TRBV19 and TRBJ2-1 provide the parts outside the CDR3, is DGGITQSPKYLFRKEGQNVTLSCEQNLNHDAMYWYRQDPGQGLRLIYYSQIVNDFQKGDIAEGYSVSREKKESFPLTVTSAQKNPTAFYLCASRGRRGRSYNEQFFGPGTRLTVL.